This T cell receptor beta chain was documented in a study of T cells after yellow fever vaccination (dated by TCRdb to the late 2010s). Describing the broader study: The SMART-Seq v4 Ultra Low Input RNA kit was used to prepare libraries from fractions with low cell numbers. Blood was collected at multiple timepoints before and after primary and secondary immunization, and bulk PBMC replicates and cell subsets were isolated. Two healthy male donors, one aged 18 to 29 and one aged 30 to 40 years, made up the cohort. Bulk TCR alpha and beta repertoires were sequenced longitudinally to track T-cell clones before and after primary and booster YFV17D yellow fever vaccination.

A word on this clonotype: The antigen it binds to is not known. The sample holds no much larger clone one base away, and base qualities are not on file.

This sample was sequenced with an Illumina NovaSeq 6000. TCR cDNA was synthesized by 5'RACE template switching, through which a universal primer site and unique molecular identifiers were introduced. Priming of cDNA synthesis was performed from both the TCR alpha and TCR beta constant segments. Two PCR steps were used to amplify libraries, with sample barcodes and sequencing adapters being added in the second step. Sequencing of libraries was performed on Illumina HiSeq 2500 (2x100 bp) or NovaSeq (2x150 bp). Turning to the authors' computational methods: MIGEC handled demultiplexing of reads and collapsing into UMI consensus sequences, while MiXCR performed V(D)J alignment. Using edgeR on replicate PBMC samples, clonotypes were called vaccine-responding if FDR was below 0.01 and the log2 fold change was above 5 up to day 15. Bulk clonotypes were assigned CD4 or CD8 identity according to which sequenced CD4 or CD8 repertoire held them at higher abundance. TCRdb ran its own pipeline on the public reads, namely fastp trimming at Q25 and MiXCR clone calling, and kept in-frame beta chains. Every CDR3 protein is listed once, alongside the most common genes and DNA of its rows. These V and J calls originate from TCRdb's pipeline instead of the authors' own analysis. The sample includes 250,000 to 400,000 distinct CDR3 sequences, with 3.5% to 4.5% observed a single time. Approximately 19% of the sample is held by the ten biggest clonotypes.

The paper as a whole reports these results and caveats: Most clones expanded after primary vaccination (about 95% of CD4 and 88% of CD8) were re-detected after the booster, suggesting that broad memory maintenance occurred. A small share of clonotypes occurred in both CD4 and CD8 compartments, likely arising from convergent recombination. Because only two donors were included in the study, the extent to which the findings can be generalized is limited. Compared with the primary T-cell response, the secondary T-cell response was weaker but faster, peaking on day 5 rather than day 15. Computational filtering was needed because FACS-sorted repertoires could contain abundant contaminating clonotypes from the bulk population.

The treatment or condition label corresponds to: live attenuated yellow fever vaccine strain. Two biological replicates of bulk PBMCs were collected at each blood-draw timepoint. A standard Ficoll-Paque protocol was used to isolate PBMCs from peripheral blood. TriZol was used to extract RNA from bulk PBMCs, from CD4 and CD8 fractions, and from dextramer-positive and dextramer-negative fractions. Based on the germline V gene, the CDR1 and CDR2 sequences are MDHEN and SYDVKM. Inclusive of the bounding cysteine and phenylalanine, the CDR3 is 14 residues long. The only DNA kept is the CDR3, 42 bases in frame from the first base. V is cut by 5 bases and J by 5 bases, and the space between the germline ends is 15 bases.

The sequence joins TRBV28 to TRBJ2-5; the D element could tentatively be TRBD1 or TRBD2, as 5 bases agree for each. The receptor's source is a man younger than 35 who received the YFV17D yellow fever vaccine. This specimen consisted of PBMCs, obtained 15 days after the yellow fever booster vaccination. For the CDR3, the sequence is CASSVPRGWETQYF. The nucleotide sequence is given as TGTGCCAGCAGTGTTCCGAGGGGTTGGGAGACCCAGTACTTC.